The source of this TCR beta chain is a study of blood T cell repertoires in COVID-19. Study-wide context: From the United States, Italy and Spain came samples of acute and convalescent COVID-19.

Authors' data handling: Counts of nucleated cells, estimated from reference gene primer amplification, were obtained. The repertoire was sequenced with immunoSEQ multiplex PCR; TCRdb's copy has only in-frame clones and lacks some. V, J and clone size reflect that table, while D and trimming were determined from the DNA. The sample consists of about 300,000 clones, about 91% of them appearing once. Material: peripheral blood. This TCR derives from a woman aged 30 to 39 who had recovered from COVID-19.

The CDR3 DNA reads as TGTGCCAGCAGCTTAAGGGAAACAGGGCTCTCCTACGAGCAGTACTTC. Amino acid sequence: CASSLRETGLSYEQYF. The V and J genes are TRBV7-9 and TRBJ2-7; D is perhaps TRBD1 (6 bases). The ends were cut back, 2 bases at V and 0 bases at J, with 14 bases in the middle. Germline V CDR1 and CDR2: SEHNR, FQNEAQ (reference sequence). The CDR3 spans 16 residues.